These 10 T cell receptor beta chains were sequenced from one sample in a study of cytotoxic CD8 clonotypes in ibrutinib-treated CLL. Clones were read by immunoSEQ multiplex PCR, and TCRdb kept only the in-frame ones, dropping some. The sample lists 200,000 to 250,000 clones, about four fifths occurring once. The specimen comprised PBMCs, sampled after 12 months of ibrutinib treatment. These receptors were taken from a human donor with chronic lymphocytic leukemia.

The chain is built from TRBV28 and TRBJ2-7; 7 nucleotides match TRBD1. Looked up from germline, CDR1 is MDHEN and CDR2 is SYDVKM. The junction had 12 bases not matched to a gene; V was cut back by 4 bases and J by 3 bases. This CDR3 spans 16 amino acids. CDR3 coding DNA: TGTGCCAGCAGTTCCTTTAATCGGGACAGCTTCTACGAGCAGTACTTC. As protein: CASSSFNRDSFYEQYF.

This rearrangement joins TRBV11-2 to TRBJ1-5; possibly TRBD1 for D (5 bases). V was clipped by 2 bases and J by 6 bases, with 14 bases between them. CDR1 and CDR2 from the germline V gene are SGHAT and FQNNGV. CDR3 length: 15 residues. This CDR3 reads CASSLIGGIGQPQHF. DNA for the CDR3: TGTGCCAGCAGCTTAATCGGGGGAATAGGTCAGCCCCAGCATTTT.

This chain links TRBV28 with TRBJ2-7, with a weak D call TRBD2 (7 bases). V was clipped by 1 base and J by 0 bases, with 13 bases between them. Germline V gene sequence: CDR1 MDHEN, CDR2 SYDVKM. The CDR3 is 16 residues long. CDR3 in DNA: TGTGCCAGCAGTTTATTAGGGGGGGCTCGCTCCTACGAGCAGTACTTC. Its protein is CASSLLGGARSYEQYF. The complete variable domain, with remaining parts taken from reference TRBV28 and TRBJ2-7, reads DVKVTQSSRYLVKRTGEKVFLECVQDMDHENMFWYRQDPGLGLRLIYFSYDVKMKEKGDIPEGYSVSREKKERFSLILESASTNQTSMYLCASSLLGGARSYEQYFGPGTRLTVT.

The CDR3 bases are TGTGCCAGCAGCTTAGGGGACAGGGTAACGAATGAGCAGTTCTTC. Encoded protein: CASSLGDRVTNEQFF. This rearrangement joins TRBV7-9 to TRBJ2-1; 9 bases fit TRBD1. J was trimmed by 7 bases and V by 1 base; bases with no gene match: 5. The CDR3 length is 15 residues. CDR1 SEHNR and CDR2 FQNEAQ come from the germline V gene (reference sequence).

The CDR3 loop reads CASSAYRGQETQYF. CDR3 nucleotide sequence: TGTGCCAGCAGTGCGTACAGGGGGCAAGAGACCCAGTACTTC. The V and J genes are TRBV28 and TRBJ2-5, with 8 positions matching TRBD1. J lost 2 bases, V lost 5 bases, and 4 bases had no gene match. This CDR3 has 14 residues. In germline, CDR1 is MDHEN, CDR2 SYDVKM.

The V call is TRBV9, the J call TRBJ2-5; 14 nucleotides line up with TRBD2. The germline CDR1 and CDR2 sequences are SGDLS and YYNGEE. V lost 4 bases, J lost 5 bases, and 10 bases stayed unmatched. The length of the CDR3 is 17 residues. CDR3 region: CASSLQGLAGVGETQYF. The CDR3 DNA is TGTGCCAGCAGCCTTCAGGGACTAGCGGGAGTCGGGGAGACCCAGTACTTC.

This clone was recorded many times. The genes are TRBV6-1 and TRBJ2-7; D tentatively reads TRBD1 or TRBD2 (5 bases each). Germline V gene sequence: CDR1 MNHNS, CDR2 SASEGT. The CDR3 spans 13 residues. Between the trimmed V and J ends, which lost 4 bases and 3 bases, there was a span of 10 bases. The CDR3 DNA reads as TGTGCCAGCAGTGGGGGACCCGGCTACGAGCAGTACTTC. Translation: CASSGGPGYEQYF.

This clone was recorded a few times. V gene TRBV11-2 combines with J gene TRBJ1-2; 7 bases match TRBD1. The CDR3 loop spans 17 amino acids. Germline V gene data show CDR1 as SGHAT and CDR2 as FQNNGV. V dropped 1 base and J dropped 7; count of bases not matched to a gene: 15. The CDR3 sequence: CASSLVGTDSQFGGYTF. The CDR3 DNA reads TGTGCCAGCAGCTTAGTTGGGACAGACAGTCAATTCGGTGGCTACACCTTC.

The chain uses TRBV28 and TRBJ1-1, with D possibly being TRBD1 (6 bases). The V and J ends lost 6 bases and 10 bases respectively, with 15 bases between them. The CDR3 length is 12 residues. CDR1 and CDR2 from the germline V gene are MDHEN and SYDVKM. CDR3 residues: CASSPGQRAAFF. CDR3 DNA sequence: TGTGCCAGCAGCCCTGGACAGCGTGCAGCTTTCTTT.

The J gene is TRBJ1-6, the V gene TRBV9; the match to TRBD1 covers 9 bases. The CDR3 consists of 16 residues. Trimming took 2 bases from V and 2 from J; bases not matched to a gene: 2. From germline, CDR1 is SGDLS and CDR2 YYNGEE. The CDR3 DNA is TGTGCCAGCAGCGTTGGGGACAGGGCCTATAATTCACCCCTCCACTTT. This encodes CASSVGDRAYNSPLHF. Full variable domain (outside the CDR3, taken from reference TRBV9 and TRBJ1-6): DSGVTQTPKHLITATGQRVTLRCSPRSGDLSVYWYQQSLDQGLQFLIQYYNGEERAKGNILERFSAQQFPDLHSELNLSSLELGDSALYFCASSVGDRAYNSPLHFGNGTRLTVT.